Shown below are 18 T cell receptor beta chains from a single sample sequenced in a study of OX40 agonist ivuxolimab in advanced cancers. Libraries were prepared by immunoSEQ multiplex PCR; TCRdb keeps only in-frame clonotypes and omits some of them. The table includes 50,000 to 65,000 clones, approximately 82% detected once. The specimen comprised CD4+ or CD8+ T cells sorted from blood, sampled in a trial of the OX40 agonist ivuxolimab. These receptors all come from an adult with an advanced solid tumor such as melanoma, head and neck, liver or kidney cancer.

The V call is TRBV5-1, the J call TRBJ2-5; 9 nucleotides line up with TRBD2. The last part of the DNA fits TRBJ2-7 better; the J call may be wrong. CDR1 is SGHRS, CDR2 YFSETQ, per germline. This CDR3 spans 19 amino acids. Here the CDR3 reads CASSLAVPRTSVKTYEQYF. Here the CDR3 DNA reads TGCGCCAGCAGCTTGGCCGTTCCCCGGACTAGCGTAAAAACCTACGAGCAGTACTTC.

A remark on this clone: Other DNA sequences in this specimen translate into the identical CDR3. The chain uses TRBV25-1 and TRBJ2-5; no firm D call. V was cut by 6 bases and J by 4 bases, with 3 bases left in between. CDR1 and CDR2 from the germline V gene are MGHDK and SYGVNS. The CDR3 runs 10 residues. The CDR3 loop is CASRGETQYF. In DNA form, the CDR3 reads TGTGCCAGCAGAGGAGAGACCCAGTACTTC.

The rearrangement links TRBV9 to TRBJ2-1; 9 positions agree with TRBD2. CDR3 size: 15 residues. J lost 3 bases, V lost 3 bases, and 4 bases had no gene match. Germline V gene sequence: CDR1 SGDLS, CDR2 YYNGEE. CDR3 sequence: CASSGAGGFYNEQFF. CDR3 bases: TGTGCCAGCAGCGGAGCGGGAGGATTCTACAATGAGCAGTTCTTC. Full variable domain (rest looked up from reference TRBV9 and TRBJ2-1): DSGVTQTPKHLITATGQRVTLRCSPRSGDLSVYWYQQSLDQGLQFLIQYYNGEERAKGNILERFSAQQFPDLHSELNLSSLELGDSALYFCASSGAGGFYNEQFFGPGTRLTVL.

The rearrangement joins TRBV15 to TRBJ1-1, with D unclear. V lost 0 bases and J lost 0, with 17 bases in between. Germline CDR1 reads LNHNV; CDR2 reads YYDKDF (reference sequence). The CDR3 extends over 18 amino acids. CDR3 residues: CATSREAPPVGMNTEAFF. The CDR3 DNA is TGTGCCACCAGCAGAGAAGCGCCCCCGGTGGGGATGAACACTGAAGCTTTCTTT.

Details on this clone: The germline gene is not matched at one end of the junction; a read error may be the cause. V gene TRBV9 combines with J gene TRBJ2-7, with D perhaps matching TRBD1 or TRBD2 (5 bases each). The CDR3 loop spans 17 amino acids. Germline V gene lookup returns CDR1 SGDLS and CDR2 YYNGEE. The CDR3 sequence is CASSPYPGTAPSCEQYF. CDR3 coding DNA: TGTGCCAGCAGCCCTTACCCTGGGACCGCACCCTCCTGCGAGCAGTACTTC.

The chain combines TRBV6-5 with TRBJ1-1; D ambiguous. The CDR3 runs to 13 residues. CDR1 and CDR2 (germline): MNHEY, SVGAGI. Trimming took off 10 bases at V and 1 base at J, with 13 bases between the two ends. CDR3 residues: CATHPNGNTEAFF. The CDR3 DNA reads as TGTGCCACCCACCCGAACGGGAACACTGAAGCTTTCTTT.

The chain has TRBV5-1 and TRBJ2-2; 11 bases are shared with TRBD2. The CDR3 length is 14 residues. Germline CDR1 reads SGHRS; CDR2 reads YFSETQ. The junction had 0 bases not matched to a gene; V was cut back by 5 bases and J by 3 bases. The DNA for the CDR3 is TGCGCCAGCAGACTAGCGGGAGACACCGGGGAGCTGTTTTTT. This codes for CASRLAGDTGELFF.

DNA for the CDR3: TGTGCCAGCAGTTTAAGTACCACCGGGGAGCTGTTTTTT. This codes for CASSLSTTGELFF. J is TRBJ2-2 and V is TRBV28; the D is unclear. The CDR3 is 13 residues long. CDR1 MDHEN and CDR2 SYDVKM come from the germline V gene. V lost 2 bases and J 4 bases, leaving 5 bases between the germline ends.

The chain uses TRBV2 and TRBJ2-7, with 8 positions matching TRBD1. V shed 3 bases, J shed 4 bases, and the junction held 5 bases outside the gene matches. The CDR3 is made up of 14 amino acids. Germline V CDR1 and CDR2: SNHLY, FYNNEI. The CDR3 sequence: CASSEGDRIYEQYF. CDR3 nucleotide sequence: TGTGCCAGCAGTGAGGGGGACAGGATATACGAGCAGTACTTC.

The V gene is TRBV5-4, the J gene TRBJ1-2; 9 bases match TRBD1. Trimming at V came to 4 bases and at J to 3 bases, leaving 4 bases not matched to a gene. The germline V gene encodes CDR1 SGHNT and CDR2 YYREEE (reference sequence). The CDR3 sequence is 14 residues long. The CDR3 is CASSGQGTYYGYTF. The CDR3 DNA follows: TGTGCCAGCAGCGGACAGGGGACCTACTATGGCTACACCTTC.

The chain couples TRBV28 to TRBJ1-2; D call uncertain. The CDR3 contains 12 residues. The V and J ends lost 10 bases and 4 bases respectively, with 13 bases between them. Germline V gene sequence: CDR1 MDHEN, CDR2 SYDVKM. The CDR3 loop is CATPGDRYGYTF. The DNA of the CDR3 is TGTGCCACCCCAGGAGATCGCTATGGCTACACCTTC.

The V and J genes are TRBV6-5 and TRBJ2-3, with D unclear. The CDR3 has 14 amino acids. The ends were cut back, 8 bases at V and 3 bases at J, with 15 bases in the middle. Per the germline V gene, CDR1 is MNHEY and CDR2 is SVGAGI. The CDR3 DNA reads as TGTGCCAGCGCCCTGGGCTGGAAAACAGATACGCAGTATTTT. Translated, it gives CASALGWKTDTQYF.

J is TRBJ2-3 and V is TRBV19; either TRBD1 or TRBD2 may fit D (5 bases each). Looked up from germline, CDR1 is LNHDA and CDR2 is SQIVND (reference sequence). The CDR3 is made up of 14 amino acids. V lost 5 bases and J lost 0, with 9 bases in between. For the CDR3, the DNA is TGTGCCAGTAGTCCGGGACCCAGCACAGATACGCAGTATTTT. Its protein product is CASSPGPSTDTQYF.

The chain uses TRBV9 and TRBJ1-1, with D hard to call. Germline CDR1 SGDLS, CDR2 YYNGEE. The CDR3 is made up of 13 amino acids. With 2 bases removed from V and 7 bases from J, the gap between germline ends came to 12 bases. The DNA for the CDR3 is TGTGCCAGCAGCGTCGGGGTGGGCAGTGAAGCTTTCTTT. Translated, it gives CASSVGVGSEAFF.

This chain links TRBV14 with TRBJ2-2; the D gene is possibly TRBD1 (5 bases). V was trimmed by 4 bases and J by 7 bases, leaving 13 bases between them. Per germline, CDR1 SGHDN and CDR2 FVKESK. CDR3 length equals 14 residues. CDR3 bases: TGTGCCAGCAGCCGCTTTCAGGGAAGCGGGGAGCTGTTTTTT. Amino acids: CASSRFQGSGELFF.

V and J are TRBV27 and TRBJ2-1; D ambiguous. V lost 3 bases, J lost 4 bases, and 7 bases lay in between. From germline, CDR1 is MNHEY and CDR2 SMNVEV (reference sequence). The CDR3 sequence is 13 residues long. This chain's CDR3 is CASSFGSYNEQFF. The CDR3 DNA follows: TGTGCCAGCAGTTTTGGAAGTTACAATGAGCAGTTCTTC.

V usage is TRBV30 and J usage is TRBJ2-7; D not certain. The germline V and J ends were trimmed by 0 bases and 6 bases, with 6 bases remaining between them. Germline lookup yields CDR1 GTSNPN and CDR2 SVGIG (reference sequence). The CDR3 covers 11 residues. CDR3 in DNA: TGTGCCTGGAGTGTAGTTGGCGAGCAGTACTTC. This sequence encodes CAWSVVGEQYF.

The chain carries TRBV6-5 and TRBJ2-7; 10 bases agree with TRBD1. CDR1 MNHEY and CDR2 SVGAGI come from the germline V gene. The CDR3 totals 13 residues. Germline trimming cut 7 bases from V and 6 bases from J; bases unmatched to any gene: 6. Here the CDR3 reads CASNRQGAIEQYF. In nucleotides, the CDR3 is TGTGCCAGCAATAGACAGGGGGCCATCGAGCAGTACTTC.